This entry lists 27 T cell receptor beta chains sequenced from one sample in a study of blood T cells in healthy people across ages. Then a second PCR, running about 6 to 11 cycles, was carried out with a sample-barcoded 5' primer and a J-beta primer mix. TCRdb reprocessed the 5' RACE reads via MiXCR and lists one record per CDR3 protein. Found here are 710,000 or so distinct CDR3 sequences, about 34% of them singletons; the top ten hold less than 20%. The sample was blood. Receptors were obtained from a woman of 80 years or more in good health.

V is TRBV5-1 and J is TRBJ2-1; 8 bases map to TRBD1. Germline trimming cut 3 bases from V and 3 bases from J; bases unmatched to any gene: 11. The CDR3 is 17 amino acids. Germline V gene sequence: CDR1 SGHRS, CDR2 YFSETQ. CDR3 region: CASSSLASGTGYNEQFF. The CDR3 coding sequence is TGCGCCAGCAGCTCCCTTGCCTCCGGGACAGGCTACAATGAGCAGTTCTTC.

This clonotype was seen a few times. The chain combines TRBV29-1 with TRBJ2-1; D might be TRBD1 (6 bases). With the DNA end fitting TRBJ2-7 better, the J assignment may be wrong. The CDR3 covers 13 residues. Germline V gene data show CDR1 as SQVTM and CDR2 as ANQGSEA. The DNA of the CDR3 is TGCAGCGTTGGAGAGGACAGATACAATGAGCAGTACTTC. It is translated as CSVGEDRYNEQYF.

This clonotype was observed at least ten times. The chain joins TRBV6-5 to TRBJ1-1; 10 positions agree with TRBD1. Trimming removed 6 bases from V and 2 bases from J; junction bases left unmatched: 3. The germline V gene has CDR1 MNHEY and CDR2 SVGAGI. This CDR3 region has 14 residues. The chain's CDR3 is CASRGDRGNTEAFF. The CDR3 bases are TGTGCCAGCAGGGGGGACAGGGGTAACACTGAAGCTTTCTTT.

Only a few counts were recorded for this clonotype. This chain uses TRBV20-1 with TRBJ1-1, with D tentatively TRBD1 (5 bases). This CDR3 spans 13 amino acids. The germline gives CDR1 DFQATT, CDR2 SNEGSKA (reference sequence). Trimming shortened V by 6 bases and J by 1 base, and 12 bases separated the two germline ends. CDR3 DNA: TGCAGTGCGCGGGGGGGTTCGAACACTGAAGCTTTCTTT. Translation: CSARGGSNTEAFF.

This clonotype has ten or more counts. Written as DNA, the CDR3 is TGTGCCACCAGCAGAGACCGATTAAACTATGGCTACACCTTC. Residues: CATSRDRLNYGYTF. This chain links TRBV15 with TRBJ1-2; D is uncertain. CDR3 length: 14 amino acids. CDR1 is LNHNV and CDR2 is YYDKDF in the germline V gene (reference sequence). V shed 0 bases and J shed 2 bases, with 7 bases lying between them.

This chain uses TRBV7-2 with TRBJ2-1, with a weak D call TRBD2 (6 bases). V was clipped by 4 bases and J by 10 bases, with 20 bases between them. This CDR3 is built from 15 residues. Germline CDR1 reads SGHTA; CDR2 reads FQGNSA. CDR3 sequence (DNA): TGTGCCAGCAGCTCATTCCTCCGGGACTCTGGGGAGCAGTTCTTC. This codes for CASSSFLRDSGEQFF.

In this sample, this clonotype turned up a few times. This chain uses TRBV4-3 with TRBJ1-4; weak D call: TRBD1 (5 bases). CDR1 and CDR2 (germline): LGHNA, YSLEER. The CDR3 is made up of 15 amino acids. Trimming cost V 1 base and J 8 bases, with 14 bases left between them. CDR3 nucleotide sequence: TGCGCCAGCAGCCAAGGGGGGACGGGGAAGGAAAAACTGTTTTTT. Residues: CASSQGGTGKEKLFF.

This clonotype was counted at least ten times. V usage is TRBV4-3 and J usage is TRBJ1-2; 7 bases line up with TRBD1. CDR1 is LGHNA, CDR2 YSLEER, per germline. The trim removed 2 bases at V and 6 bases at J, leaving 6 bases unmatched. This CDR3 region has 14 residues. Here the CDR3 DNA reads TGCGCCAGCAGCCAAACCGACAGGGCCAATGGCTACACCTTC. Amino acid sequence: CASSQTDRANGYTF.

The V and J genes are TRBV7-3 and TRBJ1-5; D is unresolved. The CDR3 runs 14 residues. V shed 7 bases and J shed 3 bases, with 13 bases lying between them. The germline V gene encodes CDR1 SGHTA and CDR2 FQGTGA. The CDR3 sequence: CASMVGGNNQPQHF. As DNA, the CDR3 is TGTGCCAGCATGGTGGGAGGGAACAATCAGCCCCAGCATTTT.

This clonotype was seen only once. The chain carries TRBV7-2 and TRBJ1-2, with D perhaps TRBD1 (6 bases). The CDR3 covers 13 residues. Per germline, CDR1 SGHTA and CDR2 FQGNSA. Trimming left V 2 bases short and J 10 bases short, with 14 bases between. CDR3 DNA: TGTGCCAGCAGCTTAAACAGGGAGGCTGACTACACCTTC. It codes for CASSLNREADYTF.

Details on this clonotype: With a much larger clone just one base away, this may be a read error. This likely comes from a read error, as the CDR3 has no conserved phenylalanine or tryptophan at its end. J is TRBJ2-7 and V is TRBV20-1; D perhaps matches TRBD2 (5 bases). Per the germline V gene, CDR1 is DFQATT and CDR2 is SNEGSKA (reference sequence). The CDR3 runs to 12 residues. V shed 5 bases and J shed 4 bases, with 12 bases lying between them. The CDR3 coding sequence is TGCAGTGCTTCCGGGGTTACTTACGAGCAGTACCTC. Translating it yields CSASGVTYEQYL.

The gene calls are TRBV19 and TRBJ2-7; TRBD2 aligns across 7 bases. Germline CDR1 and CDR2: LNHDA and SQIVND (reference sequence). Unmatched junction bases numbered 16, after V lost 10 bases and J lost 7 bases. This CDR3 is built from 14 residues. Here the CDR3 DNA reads TGTGCCACCGTTTCGGGACTATATCACAATGAGCAGTACTTC. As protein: CATVSGLYHNEQYF.

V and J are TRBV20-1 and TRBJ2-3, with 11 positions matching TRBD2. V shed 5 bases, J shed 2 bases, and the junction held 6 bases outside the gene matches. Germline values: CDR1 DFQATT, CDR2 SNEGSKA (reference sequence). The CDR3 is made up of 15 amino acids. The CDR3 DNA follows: TGCAGTGCTGTGGGACTAGCGGAATACACAGATACGCAGTATTTT. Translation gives CSAVGLAEYTDTQYF.

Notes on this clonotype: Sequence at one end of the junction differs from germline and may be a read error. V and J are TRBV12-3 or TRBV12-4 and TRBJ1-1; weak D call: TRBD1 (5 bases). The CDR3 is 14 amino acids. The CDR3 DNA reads TGTGCCAGCAGTTACCTGGGGCTGAACACTGAAGTTTTCTTT. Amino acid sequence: CASSYLGLNTEVFF.

CDR3: CASSRRRGGSFSYEQYF. CDR3 bases: TGTGCCAGCAGCCGGCGGCGGGGGGGTAGTTTTTCCTACGAGCAGTACTTC. The chain couples TRBV14 to TRBJ2-4; 9 nucleotides agree with TRBD2. The closer fit of TRBJ2-7 to the DNA end suggests the J call may be wrong. This CDR3 has 17 amino acids. Germline V gene data show CDR1 as SGHDN and CDR2 as FVKESK.

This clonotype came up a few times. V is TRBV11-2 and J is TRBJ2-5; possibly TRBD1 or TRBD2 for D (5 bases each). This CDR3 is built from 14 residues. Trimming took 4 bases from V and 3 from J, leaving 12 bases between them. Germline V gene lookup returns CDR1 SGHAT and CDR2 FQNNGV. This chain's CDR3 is CASSWRLGEETQYF. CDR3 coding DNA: TGTGCCAGCAGCTGGCGCCTGGGGGAAGAGACCCAGTACTTC.

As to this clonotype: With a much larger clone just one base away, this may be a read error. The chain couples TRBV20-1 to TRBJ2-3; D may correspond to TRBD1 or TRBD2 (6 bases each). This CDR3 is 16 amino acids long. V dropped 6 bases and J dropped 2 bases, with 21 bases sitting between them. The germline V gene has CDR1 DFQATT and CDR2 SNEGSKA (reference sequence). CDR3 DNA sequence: TGCAGTGCCACGCCGCCGGGGGACATTTTCACAGATACGCAGTATTTT. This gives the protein CSATPPGDIFTDTQYF.

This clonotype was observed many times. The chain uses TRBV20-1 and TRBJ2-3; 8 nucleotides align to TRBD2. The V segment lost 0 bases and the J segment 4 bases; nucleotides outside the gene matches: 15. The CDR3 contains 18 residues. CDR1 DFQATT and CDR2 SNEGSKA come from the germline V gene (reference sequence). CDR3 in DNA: TGCAGTGCTAGAGATCTCCCCTCTCGGAGCGGGGGTGCAGATACGCAGTATTTT. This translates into CSARDLPSRSGGADTQYF.

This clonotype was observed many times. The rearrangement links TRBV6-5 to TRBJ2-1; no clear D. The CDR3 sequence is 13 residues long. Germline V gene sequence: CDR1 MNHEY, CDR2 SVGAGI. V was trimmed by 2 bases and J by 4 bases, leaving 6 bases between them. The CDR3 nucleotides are TGTGCCAGCAGTTACGGCGGATACAATGAGCAGTTCTTC. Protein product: CASSYGGYNEQFF.

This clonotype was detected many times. The CDR3, as DNA: TGTGCCAGCTCACCATCGGACAGTCGCACAGATACGCAGTATTTT. It codes for CASSPSDSRTDTQYF. The V gene is TRBV18, the J gene TRBJ2-3; D may be TRBD1 (6 bases). V was clipped by 2 bases and J by 1 base, with 10 bases between them. The CDR3 is made up of 15 amino acids. Germline-derived CDR1 and CDR2 are KGHSH and LQKENI.

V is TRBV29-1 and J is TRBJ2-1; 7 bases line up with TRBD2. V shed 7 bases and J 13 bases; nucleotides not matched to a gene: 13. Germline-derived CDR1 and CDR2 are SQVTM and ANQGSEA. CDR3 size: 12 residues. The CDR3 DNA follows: TGCAGCGAGGCTAGCGGATCGTACAACCAGTTCTTC. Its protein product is CSEASGSYNQFF.

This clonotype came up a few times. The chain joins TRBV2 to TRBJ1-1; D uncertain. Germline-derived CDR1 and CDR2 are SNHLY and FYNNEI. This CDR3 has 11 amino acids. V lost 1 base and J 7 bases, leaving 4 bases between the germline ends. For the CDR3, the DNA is TGTGCCAGCAGTGAAGTGGTTGAAGCTTTCTTT. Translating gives CASSEVVEAFF.

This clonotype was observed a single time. The chain's CDR3 is CASSTPGQGTRGTQYF. The CDR3 bases are TGCGCCAGCAGCACTCCGGGACAGGGGACTCGGGGTACGCAGTATTTT. The chain employs TRBV5-1 and TRBJ2-3, with 10 nucleotides matching TRBD1. Germline trimming cut 4 bases from V and 8 bases from J; bases unmatched to any gene: 13. The CDR3 is made up of 16 amino acids. Per the germline V gene, CDR1 is SGHRS and CDR2 is YFSETQ. Supplemented by reference TRBV5-1 and TRBJ2-3, the full variable domain reads KAGVTQTPRYLIKTRGQQVTLSCSPISGHRSVSWYQQTPGQGLQFLFEYFSETQRNKGNFPGRFSGRQFSNSRSEMNVSTLELGDSALYLCASSTPGQGTRGTQYFGPGTRLTVL.

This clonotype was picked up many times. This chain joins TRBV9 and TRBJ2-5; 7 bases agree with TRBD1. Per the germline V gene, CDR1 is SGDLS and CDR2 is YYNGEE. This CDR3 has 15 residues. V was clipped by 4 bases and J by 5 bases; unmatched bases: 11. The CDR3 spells CASSPQTGISETQYF. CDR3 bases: TGTGCCAGCAGCCCCCAGACAGGGATTTCGGAGACCCAGTACTTC.

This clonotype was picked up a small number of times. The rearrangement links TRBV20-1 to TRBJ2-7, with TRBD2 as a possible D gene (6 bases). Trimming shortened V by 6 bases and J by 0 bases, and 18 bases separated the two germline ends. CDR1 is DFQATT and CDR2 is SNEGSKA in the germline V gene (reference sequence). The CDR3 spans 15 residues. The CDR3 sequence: CSAYGGSLSSYEQYF. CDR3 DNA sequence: TGCAGTGCGTATGGGGGGAGCCTGAGCTCCTACGAGCAGTACTTC.

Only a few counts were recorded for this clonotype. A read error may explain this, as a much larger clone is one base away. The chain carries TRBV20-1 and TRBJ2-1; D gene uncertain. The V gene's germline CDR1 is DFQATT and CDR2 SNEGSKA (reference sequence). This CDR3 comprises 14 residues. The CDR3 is CSAVRVGSYNGQFF. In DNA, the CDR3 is TGCAGTGCTGTTCGAGTGGGTTCCTACAATGGGCAGTTCTTC.

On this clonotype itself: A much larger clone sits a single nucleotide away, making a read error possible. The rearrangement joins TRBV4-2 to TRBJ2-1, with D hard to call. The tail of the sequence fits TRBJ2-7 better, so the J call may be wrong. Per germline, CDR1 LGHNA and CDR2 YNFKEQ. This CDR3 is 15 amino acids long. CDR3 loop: CASSQAPGSYNEQYF. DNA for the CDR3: TGTGCCAGCAGCCAAGCCCCGGGTTCCTACAATGAGCAGTACTTC.